This note documents a single T cell receptor (beta chain) sequence. As yet, its antigen is unknown. This record belongs to a study of cytomegalovirus exposure and HLA in healthy donors. It was with 60 Vbeta and 13 Jbeta primers that the PCR ran. Some clones are missing from TCRdb's copy, which holds only in-frame ones; the method was immunoSEQ multiplex PCR. The sample comprises about 150,000 clones, around 80% of which are singletons, and 1.5% to 1.9% rests with the top ten. The trim removed 4 bases at V and 2 bases at J, leaving 5 bases unmatched. Germline V CDR1 and CDR2: SGHNT, YYREEE (reference sequence). There are 15 residues in the CDR3. Study observations and caveats: Accurate HLA-A and HLA-B prediction from TCR beta sequences was reported for most subjects. Immune exposure information comprised only CMV serostatus. Researchers counted roughly 150 TCR beta chains as cytomegalovirus-associated.

The receptor comes from a man in his forties in good health and CMV-seronegative. This rearrangement joins TRBV5-4 to TRBJ2-5; 10 nucleotides agree with TRBD1. Sequencing was performed on PBMCs. The CDR3 bases are TGTGCCAGCAGCCCGTGGACAGGGGGGCAAGAGACCCAGTACTTC. Its translation: CASSPWTGGQETQYF. Drawing the rest from reference TRBV5-4 and TRBJ2-5, the complete variable domain is ETGVTQSPTHLIKTRGQQVTLRCSSQSGHNTVSWYQQALGQGPQFIFQYYREEENGRGNFPPRFSGLQFPNYSSELNVNALELDDSALYLCASSPWTGGQETQYFGPGTRLLVL.